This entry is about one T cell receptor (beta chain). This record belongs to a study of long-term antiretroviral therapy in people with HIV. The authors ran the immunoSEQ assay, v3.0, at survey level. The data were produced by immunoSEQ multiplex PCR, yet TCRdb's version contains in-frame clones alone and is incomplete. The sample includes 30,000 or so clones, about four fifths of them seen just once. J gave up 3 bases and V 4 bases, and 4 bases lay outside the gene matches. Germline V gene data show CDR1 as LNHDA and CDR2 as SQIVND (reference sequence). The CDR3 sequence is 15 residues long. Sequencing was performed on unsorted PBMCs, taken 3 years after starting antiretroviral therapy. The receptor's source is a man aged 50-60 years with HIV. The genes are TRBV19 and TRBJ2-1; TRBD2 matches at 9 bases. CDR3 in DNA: TGTGCCAGTAGTAGGGATAGCGGGAGCTACAATGAGCAGTTCTTC. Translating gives CASSRDSGSYNEQFF.